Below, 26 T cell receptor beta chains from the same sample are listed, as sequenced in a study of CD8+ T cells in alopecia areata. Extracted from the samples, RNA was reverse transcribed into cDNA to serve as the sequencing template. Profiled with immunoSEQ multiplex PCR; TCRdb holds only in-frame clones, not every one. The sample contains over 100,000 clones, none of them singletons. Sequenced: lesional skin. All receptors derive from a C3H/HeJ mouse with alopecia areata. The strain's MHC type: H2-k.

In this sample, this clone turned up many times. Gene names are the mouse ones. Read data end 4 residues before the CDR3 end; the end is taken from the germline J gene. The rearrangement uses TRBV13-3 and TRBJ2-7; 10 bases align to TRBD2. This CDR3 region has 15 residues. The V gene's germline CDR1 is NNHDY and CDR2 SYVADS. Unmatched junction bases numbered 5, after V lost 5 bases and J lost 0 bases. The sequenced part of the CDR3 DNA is TGTGCCAGCAGCCCCGACTGGGGGGACTCCTAT. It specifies CASSPDWGDSY. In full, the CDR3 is CASSPDWGDSYEQYF.

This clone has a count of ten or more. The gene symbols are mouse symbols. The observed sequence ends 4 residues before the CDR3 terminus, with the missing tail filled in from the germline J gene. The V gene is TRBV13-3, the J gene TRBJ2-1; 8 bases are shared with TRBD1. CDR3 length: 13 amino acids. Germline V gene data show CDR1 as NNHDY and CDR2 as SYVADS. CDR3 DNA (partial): TGTGCCAGCAGTGACCAGGGGGCGGCT. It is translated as CASSDQGAA. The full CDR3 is CASSDQGAAEQFF.

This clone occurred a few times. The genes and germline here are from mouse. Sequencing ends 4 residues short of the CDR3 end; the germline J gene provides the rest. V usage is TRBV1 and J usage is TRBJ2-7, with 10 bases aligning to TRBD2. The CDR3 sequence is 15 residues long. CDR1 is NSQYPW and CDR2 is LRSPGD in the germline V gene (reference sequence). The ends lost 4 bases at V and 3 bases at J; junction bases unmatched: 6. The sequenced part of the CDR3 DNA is TGCACCTGCAGTGTTCCGGGACTGGGGTACTAT. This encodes CTCSVPGLGYY. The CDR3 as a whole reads CTCSVPGLGYYEQYF.

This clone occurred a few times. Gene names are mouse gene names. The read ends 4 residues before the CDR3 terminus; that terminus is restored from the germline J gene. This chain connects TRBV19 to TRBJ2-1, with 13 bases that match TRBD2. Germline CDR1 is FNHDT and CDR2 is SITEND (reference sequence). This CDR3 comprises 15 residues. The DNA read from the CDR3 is TGTGCCAGCAGTATACCGGGACTGGGGGGGTCT. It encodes CASSIPGLGGS. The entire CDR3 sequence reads CASSIPGLGGSEQFF. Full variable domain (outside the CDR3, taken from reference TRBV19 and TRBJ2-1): GGIITQTPKFLIGQEGQKLTLKCQQNFNHDTMYWYRQDSGKGLRLIYYSITENDLQKGDLSEGYDASREKKSSFSLTVTSAQKNEMAVFLCASSIPGLGGSEQFFGPGTRLTVL.

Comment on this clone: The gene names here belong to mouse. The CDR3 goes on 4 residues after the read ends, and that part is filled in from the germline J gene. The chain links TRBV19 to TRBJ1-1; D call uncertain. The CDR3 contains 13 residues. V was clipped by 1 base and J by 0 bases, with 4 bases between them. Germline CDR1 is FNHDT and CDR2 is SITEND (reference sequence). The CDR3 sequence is CASSIPENTEVFF. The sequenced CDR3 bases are TGTGCCAGCAGTATACCTGAGAACACA.

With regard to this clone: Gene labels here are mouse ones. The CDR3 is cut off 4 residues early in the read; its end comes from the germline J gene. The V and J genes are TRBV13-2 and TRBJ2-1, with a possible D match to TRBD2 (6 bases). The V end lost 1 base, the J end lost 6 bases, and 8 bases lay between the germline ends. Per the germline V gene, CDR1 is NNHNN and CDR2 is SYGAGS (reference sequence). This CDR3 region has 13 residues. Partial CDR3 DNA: TGTGCCAGCGGTGATCGGGACTTTGCT. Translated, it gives CASGDRDFA. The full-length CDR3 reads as CASGDRDFAEQFF.

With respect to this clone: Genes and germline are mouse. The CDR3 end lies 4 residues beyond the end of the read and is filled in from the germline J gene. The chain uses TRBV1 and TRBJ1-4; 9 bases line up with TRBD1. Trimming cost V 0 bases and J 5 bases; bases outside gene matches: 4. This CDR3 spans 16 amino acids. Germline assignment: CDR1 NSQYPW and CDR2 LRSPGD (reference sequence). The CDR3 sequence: CTCSADQGQGNERLFF. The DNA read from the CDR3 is TGCACCTGCAGTGCAGATCAGGGACAGGGAAACGAA.

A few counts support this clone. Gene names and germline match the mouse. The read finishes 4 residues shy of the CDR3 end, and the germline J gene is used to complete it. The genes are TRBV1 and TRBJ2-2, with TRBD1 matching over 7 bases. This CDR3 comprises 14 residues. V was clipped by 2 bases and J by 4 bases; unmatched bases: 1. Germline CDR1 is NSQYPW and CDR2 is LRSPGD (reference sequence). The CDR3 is CTCSANRGTGQLYF. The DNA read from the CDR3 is TGCACCTGCAGTGCAAACAGGGGCACCGGG.

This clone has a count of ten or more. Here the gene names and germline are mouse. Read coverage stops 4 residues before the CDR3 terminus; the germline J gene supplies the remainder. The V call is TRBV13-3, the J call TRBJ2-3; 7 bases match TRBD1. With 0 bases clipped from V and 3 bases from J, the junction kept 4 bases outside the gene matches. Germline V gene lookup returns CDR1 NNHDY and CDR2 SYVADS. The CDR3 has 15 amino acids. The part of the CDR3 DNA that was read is TGTGCCAGCAGTGATGAGAACAGGGGAGCAGAA. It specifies CASSDENRGAE. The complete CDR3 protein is CASSDENRGAETLYF.

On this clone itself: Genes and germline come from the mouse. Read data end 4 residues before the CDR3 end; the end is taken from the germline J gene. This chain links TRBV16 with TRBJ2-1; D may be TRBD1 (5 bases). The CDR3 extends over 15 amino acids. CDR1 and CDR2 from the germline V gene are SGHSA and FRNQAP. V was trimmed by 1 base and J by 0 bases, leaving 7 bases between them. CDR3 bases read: TGTGCAAGCAGCTTAGGACAGTTTAACTATGCT. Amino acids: CASSLGQFNYA. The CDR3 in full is CASSLGQFNYAEQFF.

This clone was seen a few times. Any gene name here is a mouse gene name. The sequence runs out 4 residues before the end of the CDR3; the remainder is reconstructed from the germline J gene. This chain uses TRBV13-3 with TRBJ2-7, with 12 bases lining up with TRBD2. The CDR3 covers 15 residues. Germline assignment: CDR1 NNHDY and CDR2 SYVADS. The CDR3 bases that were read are TGTGCCAGCAGTACGGGACTGGGGGGATTATAT. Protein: CASSTGLGGLY. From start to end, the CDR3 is CASSTGLGGLYEQYF.

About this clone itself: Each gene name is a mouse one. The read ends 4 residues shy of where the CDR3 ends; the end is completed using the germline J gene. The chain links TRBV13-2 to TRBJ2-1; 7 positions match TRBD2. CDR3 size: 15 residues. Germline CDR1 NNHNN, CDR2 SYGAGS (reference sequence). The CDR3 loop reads CASGDPGLEGAEQFF. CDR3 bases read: TGTGCCAGCGGCGATCCCGGACTGGAGGGGGCT.

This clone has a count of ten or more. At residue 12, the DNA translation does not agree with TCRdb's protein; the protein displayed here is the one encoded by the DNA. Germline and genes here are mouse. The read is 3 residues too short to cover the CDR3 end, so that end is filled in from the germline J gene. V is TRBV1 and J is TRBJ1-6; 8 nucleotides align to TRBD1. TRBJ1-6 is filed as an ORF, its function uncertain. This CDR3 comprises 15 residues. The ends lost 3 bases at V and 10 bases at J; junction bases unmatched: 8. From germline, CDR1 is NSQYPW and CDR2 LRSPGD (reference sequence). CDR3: CTCSALGQGLSPLYF. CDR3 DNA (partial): TGCACCTGCAGTGCCCTCGGACAGGGTTTGTCGCCC.

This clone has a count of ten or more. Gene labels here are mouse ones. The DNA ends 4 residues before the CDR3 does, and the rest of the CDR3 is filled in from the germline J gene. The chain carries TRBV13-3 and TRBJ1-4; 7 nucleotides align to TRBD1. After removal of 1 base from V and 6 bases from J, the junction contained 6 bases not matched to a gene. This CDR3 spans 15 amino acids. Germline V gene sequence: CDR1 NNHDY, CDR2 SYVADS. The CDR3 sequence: CASSDPDRAHERLFF. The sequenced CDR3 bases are TGTGCCAGCAGTGATCCCGACAGGGCGCACGAA. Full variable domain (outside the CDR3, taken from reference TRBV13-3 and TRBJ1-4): EAAVTQSPRSKVAVTGGKVTLSCHQTNNHDYMYWYRQDTGHGLRLIHYSYVADSTEKGDIPDGYKASRPSQENFSLILELASLSQTAVYFCASSDPDRAHERLFFGHGTKLSVL.

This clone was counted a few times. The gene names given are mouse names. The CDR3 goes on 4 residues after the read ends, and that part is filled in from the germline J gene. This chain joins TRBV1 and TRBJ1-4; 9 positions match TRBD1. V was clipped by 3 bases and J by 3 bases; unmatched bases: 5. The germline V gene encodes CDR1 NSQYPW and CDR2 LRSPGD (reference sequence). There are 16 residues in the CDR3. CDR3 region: CTCSATGGATNERLFF. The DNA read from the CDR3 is TGCACCTGCAGTGCTACAGGGGGCGCGACCAACGAA.

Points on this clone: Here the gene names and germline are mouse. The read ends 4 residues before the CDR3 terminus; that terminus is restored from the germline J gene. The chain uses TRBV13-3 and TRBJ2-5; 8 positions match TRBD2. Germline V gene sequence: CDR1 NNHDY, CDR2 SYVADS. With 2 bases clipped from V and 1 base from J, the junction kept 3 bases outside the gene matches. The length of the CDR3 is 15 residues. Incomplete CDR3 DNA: TGTGCCAGCAGTGAGGGCTGGGGGGACCAAGAC. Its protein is CASSEGWGDQD. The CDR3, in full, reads CASSEGWGDQDTQYF.

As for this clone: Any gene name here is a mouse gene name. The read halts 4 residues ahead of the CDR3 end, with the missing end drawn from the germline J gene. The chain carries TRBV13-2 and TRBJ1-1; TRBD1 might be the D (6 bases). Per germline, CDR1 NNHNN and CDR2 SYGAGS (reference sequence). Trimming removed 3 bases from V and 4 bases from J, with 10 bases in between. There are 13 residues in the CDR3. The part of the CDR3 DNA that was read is TGTGCCAGCGGTGGTACAGGGTTCACA. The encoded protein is CASGGTGFT. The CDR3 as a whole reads CASGGTGFTEVFF.

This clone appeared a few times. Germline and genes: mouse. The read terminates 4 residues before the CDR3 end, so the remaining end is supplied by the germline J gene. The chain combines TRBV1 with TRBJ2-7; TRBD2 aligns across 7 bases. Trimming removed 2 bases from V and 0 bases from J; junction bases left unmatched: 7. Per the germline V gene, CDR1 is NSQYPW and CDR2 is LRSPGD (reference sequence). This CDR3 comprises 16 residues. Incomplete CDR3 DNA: TGCACCTGCAGTGCATCGACTGGGAAGAGCTCCTAT. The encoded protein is CTCSASTGKSSY. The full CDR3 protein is CTCSASTGKSSYEQYF.

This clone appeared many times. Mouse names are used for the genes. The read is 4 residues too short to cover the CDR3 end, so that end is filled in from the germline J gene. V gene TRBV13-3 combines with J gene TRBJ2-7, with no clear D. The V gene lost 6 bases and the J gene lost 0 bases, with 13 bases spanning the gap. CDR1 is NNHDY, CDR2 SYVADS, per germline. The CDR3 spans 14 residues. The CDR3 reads CASKPGLSSYEQYF. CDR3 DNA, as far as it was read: TGTGCCAGCAAGCCTGGTCTTAGCTCCTAT.

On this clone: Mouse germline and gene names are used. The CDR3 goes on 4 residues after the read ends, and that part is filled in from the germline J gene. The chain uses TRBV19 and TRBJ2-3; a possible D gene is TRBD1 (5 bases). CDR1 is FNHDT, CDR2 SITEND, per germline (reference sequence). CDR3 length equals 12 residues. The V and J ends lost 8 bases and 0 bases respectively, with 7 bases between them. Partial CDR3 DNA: TGTGCCAGGGACAATAGTGCAGAA. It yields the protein CARDNSAE. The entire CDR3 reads CARDNSAETLYF.

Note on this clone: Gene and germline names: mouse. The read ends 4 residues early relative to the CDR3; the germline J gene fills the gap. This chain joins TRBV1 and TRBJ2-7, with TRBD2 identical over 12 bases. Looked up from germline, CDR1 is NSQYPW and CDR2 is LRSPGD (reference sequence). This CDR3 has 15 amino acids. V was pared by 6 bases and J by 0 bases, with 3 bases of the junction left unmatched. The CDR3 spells CTCSPGLGGSYEQYF. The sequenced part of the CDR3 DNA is TGCACCTGCAGCCCGGGACTGGGGGGCTCCTAT.

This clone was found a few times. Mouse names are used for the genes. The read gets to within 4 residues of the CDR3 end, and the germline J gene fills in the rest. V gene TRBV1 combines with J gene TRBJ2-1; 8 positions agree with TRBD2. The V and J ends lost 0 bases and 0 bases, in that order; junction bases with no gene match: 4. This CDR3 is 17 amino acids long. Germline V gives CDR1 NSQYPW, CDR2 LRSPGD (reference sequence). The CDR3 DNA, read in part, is TGCACCTGCAGTGCAGAAAAGACTGGGGATAACTATGCT. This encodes CTCSAEKTGDNYA. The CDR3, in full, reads CTCSAEKTGDNYAEQFF.

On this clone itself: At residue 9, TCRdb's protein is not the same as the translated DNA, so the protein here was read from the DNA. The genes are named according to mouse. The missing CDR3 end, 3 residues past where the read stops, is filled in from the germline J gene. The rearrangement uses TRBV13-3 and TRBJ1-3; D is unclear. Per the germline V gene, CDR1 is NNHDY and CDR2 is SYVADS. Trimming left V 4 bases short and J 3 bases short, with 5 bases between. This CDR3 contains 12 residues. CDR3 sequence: CASSYNGNTLYF. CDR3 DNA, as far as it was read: TGTGCCAGCAGTTACAATGGAAATACG. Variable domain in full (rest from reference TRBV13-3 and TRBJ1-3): EAAVTQSPRSKVAVTGGKVTLSCHQTNNHDYMYWYRQDTGHGLRLIHYSYVADSTEKGDIPDGYKASRPSQENFSLILELASLSQTAVYFCASSYNGNTLYFGEGSRLIVV.

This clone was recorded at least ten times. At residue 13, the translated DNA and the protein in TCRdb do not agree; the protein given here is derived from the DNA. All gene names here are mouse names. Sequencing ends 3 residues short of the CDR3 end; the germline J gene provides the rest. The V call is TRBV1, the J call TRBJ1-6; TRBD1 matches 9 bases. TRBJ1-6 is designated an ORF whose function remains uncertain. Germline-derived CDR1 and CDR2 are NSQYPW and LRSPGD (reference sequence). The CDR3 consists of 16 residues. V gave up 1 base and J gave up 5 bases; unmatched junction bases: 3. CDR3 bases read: TGCACCTGCAGTGCAGCAAGGACAGGGGATAATTCGCCC. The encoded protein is CTCSAARTGDNSP. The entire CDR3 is CTCSAARTGDNSPLYF.

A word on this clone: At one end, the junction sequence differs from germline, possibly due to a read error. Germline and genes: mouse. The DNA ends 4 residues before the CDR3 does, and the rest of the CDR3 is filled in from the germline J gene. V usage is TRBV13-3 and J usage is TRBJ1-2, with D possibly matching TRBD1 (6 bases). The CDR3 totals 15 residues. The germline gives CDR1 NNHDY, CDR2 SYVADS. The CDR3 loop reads CASCDSGGSNSDYTF. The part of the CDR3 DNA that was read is TGTGCCAGCTGTGATTCGGGGGGCTCAAACTCC.

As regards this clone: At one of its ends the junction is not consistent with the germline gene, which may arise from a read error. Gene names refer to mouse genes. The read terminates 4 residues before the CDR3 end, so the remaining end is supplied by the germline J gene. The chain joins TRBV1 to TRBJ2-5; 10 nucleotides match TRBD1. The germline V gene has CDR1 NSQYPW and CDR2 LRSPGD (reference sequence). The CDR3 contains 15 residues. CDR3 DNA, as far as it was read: TGCACCTGCAGGGCAGGGACAGGGGTCCAAGAC. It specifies CTCRAGTGVQD. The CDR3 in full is CTCRAGTGVQDTQYF.